Listed below are T cell receptor beta chains from one sample, sequenced in a study of blood T cell repertoires in COVID-19. The repertoire was sequenced with immunoSEQ multiplex PCR; TCRdb's copy has only in-frame clones and lacks some. The data contain 60,000 to 65,000 clones, less than 85% of them singletons. The sample comprised peripheral blood. These receptors were collected from a man aged 60-69 years with acute or convalescent COVID-19. Each CDR3 is given with its conserved first and last residue. D genes are given only for firm matches. The listing skips clone size in some rows; elsewhere it reads once, few, many or a size class.

TRBD1	-	TRBV24-1	TRBJ1-5	TGTGCCACCAGCGGGACTGACAGGGCAAATCAGCCCCAGCATTTT	CATSGTDRANQPQHF
TRBD1	-	TRBV2	TRBJ2-7	TGTGCCAGCAGTTTCAGACAGGGCTACGAGCAGTACTTC	CASSFRQGYEQYF
TRBD1	-	TRBV28	TRBJ1-1	TGTGCCAGCAGTTTATTAGGACAGGGGCTGTGGAACACTGAAGCTTTCTTT	CASSLLGQGLWNTEAFF
TRBD1	-	TRBV27	TRBJ2-4	TGTGCCAGCAGTTTACGGGACAGGGTACACATTCAGTACTTC	CASSLRDRVHIQYF
-	once	TRBV6-2/TRBV6-3	TRBJ2-7	TGTGCCAGCAGTTACCTCCTCTACGAGCAGTACTTC	CASSYLLYEQYF
TRBD2	-	TRBV20-1	TRBJ2-7	TGCAGTGCTAGTCGACTAGCGGGAGACGGAGCCTACGAGCAGTACTTC	CSASRLAGDGAYEQYF
-	-	TRBV6-5	TRBJ2-2	TGTGCCAGCAGCTCGGGATTATTCACCGGGGAGCTGTTTTTT	CASSSGLFTGELFF
TRBD1	-	TRBV11-3	TRBJ1-6	TGTGCCAGCAGCCCCTCCAGGCAGGGGGAGGTATCACCCCTCCACTTT	CASSPSRQGEVSPLHF
TRBD2	-	TRBV11-2	TRBJ2-3	TGTGCCAGCAGCTTAGGATTAGCGGGCAGCACAGATACGCAGTATTTT	CASSLGLAGSTDTQYF
TRBD2	-	TRBV6-2/TRBV6-3	TRBJ2-3	TGTGCCAGCAGTTACTCGGGCGCGGGAGGACGAAATACGCAGTATTTT	CASSYSGAGGRNTQYF
TRBD2	-	TRBV9	TRBJ2-2	TGTGCCAGCAGCGTAGCGGGAGGACATACCGGGGAGCTGTTTTTT	CASSVAGGHTGELFF
-	once	TRBV4-3	TRBJ2-7	TGCGCCAGCAGCCAAGATCTTGAGGGGAGGAACGAGCAGTACTTC	CASSQDLEGRNEQYF
TRBD1	few	TRBV7-9	TRBJ2-3	TGTGCCAGCAGCTTAACAAGGGGGCCCGATACGCAGTATTTT	CASSLTRGPDTQYF
-	-	TRBV7-9	TRBJ2-2	TGTGCCAGCAGCTTAATGGCCCCACCGAACACCGGGGAGCTGTTTTTT	CASSLMAPPNTGELFF
-	-	TRBV6-1	TRBJ1-4	TGTGCCAGCAGACCACTACAGGGACCGGAAGAAAAACTGTTTTTT	CASRPLQGPEEKLFF
-	-	TRBV19	TRBJ2-1	TGTGCCAGTAGTTCAATCCCCCATCTATCCGGTCTCTACAATGAGCAGTTCTTC	CASSSIPHLSGLYNEQFF
-	-	TRBV27	TRBJ2-7	TGTGCCAGCAGCCGGGAAAGGCCCAGGTCCTACGAGCAGTACTTC	CASSRERPRSYEQYF
-	-	TRBV19	TRBJ1-2	TGTGCCAGTAGTATAGTCAGGGATGTTGGCTATGGCTACACCTTC	CASSIVRDVGYGYTF
TRBD1	-	TRBV7-2	TRBJ1-4	TGTGCCAGCAGCTCACAGGGGCCAACTAATGAAAAACTGTTTTTT	CASSSQGPTNEKLFF
-	-	TRBV10-1	TRBJ2-5	TGCGCCAGCAGTGCCGGGCCAGCGGCCCAAGAGACCCAGTACTTC	CASSAGPAAQETQYF
TRBD1	few	TRBV10-3	TRBJ1-3	TGTGCCATCAGTACAGGGGGCATTGGAAACACCATATATTTT	CAISTGGIGNTIYF
-	few	TRBV2	TRBJ1-1	TGTGCCAGCAGGGACTACCGGGAAAGTAGAGGTGAAGCTTTCTTT	CASRDYRESRGEAFF
-	once	TRBV25-1	TRBJ1-2	TGTGCGACCCGAGGCGGGCGGGGGTATGGCTACACCTTC	CATRGGRGYGYTF
TRBD1	-	TRBV6-5	TRBJ1-1	TGTGCCAGCAGTTACGGGACAGGAGTGAACACTGAAGCTTTCTTT	CASSYGTGVNTEAFF
TRBD1	-	TRBV28	TRBJ1-1	TGTGCCAGCAGAGCAGGGCGTGGGACAGGGAACACTGAAGCTTTCTTT	CASRAGRGTGNTEAFF
TRBD2	-	TRBV10-1	TRBJ2-3	TGCGCCAGCAGTGAGTTAGGTAGCGGGATCGGAGATACGCAGTATTTT	CASSELGSGIGDTQYF
-	-	TRBV5-1	TRBJ2-3	TGCGCCAGCAGCTACCAAACACCAGATACGCAGTATTTT	CASSYQTPDTQYF
-	-	TRBV5-4	TRBJ1-1	TGTGCCAGCAGAAACCCGACAGAGACCTCTGAAGCTTTCTTT	CASRNPTETSEAFF
TRBD1	-	TRBV3-1/TRBV3-2	TRBJ2-2	TGTGCCAGCAGCCGCGGGACAGGGGAAAACACCGGGGAGCTGTTTTTT	CASSRGTGENTGELFF
TRBD2	-	TRBV5-1	TRBJ2-3	TGCGCCAGCAGCTTGGGGGGGACTAGCGGTAGCACAGATACGCAGTATTTT	CASSLGGTSGSTDTQYF
-	once	TRBV6-5	TRBJ2-4	TGTGCCAGCAGTCCGACTTGGGCCAAAAACATTCAGTACTTC	CASSPTWAKNIQYF
-	-	TRBV10-3	TRBJ2-5	TGTGCCATCAGTGATTCCGGGGGAGGAGAGACCCAGTACTTC	CAISDSGGGETQYF
-	once	TRBV6-6	TRBJ2-6	TGTGCCAGCAGTTACGGGGGGAGTGGGGCCAACGTCCTGACTTTC	CASSYGGSGANVLTF
-	-	TRBV6-4	TRBJ2-1	TGTGCCAGCAGTGCCACAGGGATCGATGAGCAGTTCTTC	CASSATGIDEQFF
TRBD1	few	TRBV6-1	TRBJ2-7	TGTGCCAGCAGTGATAGCCCTGAGGACAGGGAGACTTACGAGCAGTACTTC	CASSDSPEDRETYEQYF
-	-	TRBV7-2	TRBJ2-1	TGTGCCAGCAGGCCTACTAGGGACTTCAATGAGCAGTTCTTC	CASRPTRDFNEQFF
TRBD2	-	TRBV5-6	TRBJ2-2	TGTGCCAGCAGCGGTGGACTAGCGGGAGGACGAACCGGGGAGCTGTTTTTT	CASSGGLAGGRTGELFF
-	-	TRBV5-5	TRBJ2-2	TGTGCCAGCAGCTGGCCCTCGGGAGCGAACACCGGGGAGCTGTTTTTT	CASSWPSGANTGELFF
TRBD1	-	TRBV2	TRBJ1-5	TGTGCCAGCAGTGAGGGACAGGGTTGGGATCAGCCCCAGCATTTT	CASSEGQGWDQPQHF